This T cell receptor (beta chain) was sequenced in a study of identical twins. Notes on the study in general: For zero-insertion analyses, partial confounding could come from invariant MAIT and iNKT cells.

Unmatched junction bases numbered 4, after V lost 7 bases and J lost 0 bases. The length of the CDR3 is 14 residues. Germline V gene data show CDR1 as SGHTA and CDR2 as FQGNSA. A note on this clonotype: The antigen remains undetermined.

TCRdb processed the 5' RACE reads anew with MiXCR; each CDR3 protein has one entry. The sample shows about 790,000 distinct CDR3 sequences, about 18% of them seen only once. This sample also appeared in a second study, on T cells expressing NK-cell markers. Turning to that study: Sequenced donors, eight in total, included seven who were HCMV-seropositive and one who was seronegative. Expanded NKG2C+ T cell clones were not confirmed as HCMV-specific.

Sequenced material: PBMCs. This chain links TRBV7-2 with TRBJ2-3; 7 nucleotides align to TRBD2. This clonotype was obtained from a young woman in good health. The CDR3 region has the DNA TGTGCCAGCAAACTAGCGCCCAGCACAGATACGCAGTATTTT. It codes for CASKLAPSTDTQYF.